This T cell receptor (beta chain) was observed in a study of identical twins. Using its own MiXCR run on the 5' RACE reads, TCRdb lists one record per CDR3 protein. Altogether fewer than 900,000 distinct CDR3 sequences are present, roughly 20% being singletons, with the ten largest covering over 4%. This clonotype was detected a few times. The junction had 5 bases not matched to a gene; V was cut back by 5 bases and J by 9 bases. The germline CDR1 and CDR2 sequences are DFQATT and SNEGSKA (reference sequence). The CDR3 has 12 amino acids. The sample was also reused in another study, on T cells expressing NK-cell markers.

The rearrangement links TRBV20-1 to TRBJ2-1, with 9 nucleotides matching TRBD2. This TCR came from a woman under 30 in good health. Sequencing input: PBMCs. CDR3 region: CSASGLALEQFF. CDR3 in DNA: TGCAGTGCTTCGGGACTAGCTCTTGAGCAGTTCTTC.